The 13 T cell receptor beta chains presented below share a single source sample, sequenced in a study of blood T cell repertoires in COVID-19. Assay: immunoSEQ multiplex PCR; the TCRdb copy retains only in-frame clones and omits some. Of about 220,000 clones in the sample, about 85% are singletons; the top ten hold approximately 0.7%. Material: peripheral blood. The source of these receptors is a man aged 35 to 55 with acute or convalescent COVID-19.

The chain joins TRBV23-1 to TRBJ1-2; possible D gene TRBD1, 5 bases. TRBV23-1 is placed among ORFs of uncertain function. The CDR3 is made up of 14 amino acids. The V and J ends lost 0 bases and 5 bases respectively, with 10 bases between them. DNA for the CDR3: TGCGCCAGCAGTCAATCAGGGGAAGGATATGGCTACACCTTC. Translating it yields CASSQSGEGYGYTF.

The table lists this clone with a count of one. This chain joins TRBV11-3 and TRBJ2-6, with a tentative D call TRBD1 (6 bases). CDR1 is SGHNT and CDR2 is YENEEA in the germline V gene. Trimming removed 5 bases from V and 2 bases from J, with 13 bases in between. The CDR3 runs to 16 residues. The CDR3, as DNA: TGTGCCAGCAGCGACTTTGGGGGCCCTGGGGCCAACGTCCTGACTTTC. Amino acid sequence: CASSDFGGPGANVLTF.

The chain combines TRBV20-1 with TRBJ2-1; D may be TRBD2 (5 bases). The CDR3 totals 14 residues. The germline CDR1 and CDR2 sequences are DFQATT and SNEGSKA (reference sequence). Trimming took off 3 bases at V and 8 bases at J, with 17 bases between the two ends. This chain's CDR3 is CSASRGDQWDEQFF. The CDR3 nucleotides read TGCAGTGCTAGTCGGGGAGATCAATGGGATGAGCAGTTCTTC.

The V call is TRBV28, the J call TRBJ1-2; 7 positions agree with TRBD1. Trimming at V came to 5 bases and at J to 4 bases, leaving 10 bases not matched to a gene. Germline V lookup: CDR1 MDHEN, CDR2 SYDVKM. The CDR3 consists of 15 residues. The CDR3 sequence: CASSTRDRAPYGYTF. CDR3 DNA sequence: TGTGCCAGCAGTACCCGCGACAGGGCCCCCTATGGCTACACCTTC.

The V gene is TRBV30, the J gene TRBJ2-1; 11 bases map to TRBD2. Germline-derived CDR1 and CDR2 are GTSNPN and SVGIG (reference sequence). The V segment lost 4 bases and the J segment 10 bases; nucleotides outside the gene matches: 6. The CDR3 totals 13 residues. CDR3 nucleotide sequence: TGTGCCTGGACGAGACTAGCGGGACGGGAGCAGTTCTTC. It encodes CAWTRLAGREQFF.

J is TRBJ2-4 and V is TRBV27; D perhaps matches TRBD1 (6 bases). The CDR3 is 14 residues long. V gave up 6 bases and J gave up 0 bases, with 9 bases separating them. The germline V gene encodes CDR1 MNHEY and CDR2 SMNVEV (reference sequence). The CDR3 reads CASSKGGAKNIQYF. The CDR3 DNA reads as TGTGCCAGCAGCAAAGGGGGAGCCAAAAACATTCAGTACTTC.

The chain links TRBV24-1 to TRBJ2-2; 10 bases are shared with TRBD1. The CDR3 covers 15 residues. Germline CDR1 KGHDR, CDR2 SFDVKD. J was trimmed by 5 bases and V by 3 bases; bases with no gene match: 2. The CDR3 sequence: CATSDDRGQTGELFF. For the CDR3, the DNA is TGTGCCACCAGTGATGACAGGGGGCAAACCGGGGAGCTGTTTTTT.

Worth noting for this clone: This CDR3 is also generated by other DNA sequences in the sample. The CDR3 region is CASSSGQGGDYGYTF. The CDR3 region has the DNA TGTGCCAGCAGTTCCGGACAGGGGGGTGACTATGGCTACACCTTC. The gene calls are TRBV28 and TRBJ1-2; TRBD1 matches at 10 bases. With 4 bases clipped from V and 3 bases from J, the junction kept 5 bases outside the gene matches. CDR3 size: 15 residues. Germline V lookup: CDR1 MDHEN, CDR2 SYDVKM.

J is TRBJ2-1 and V is TRBV7-3; TRBD1 matches at 9 bases. The CDR3 consists of 15 residues. V was pared by 5 bases and J by 6 bases, with 8 bases of the junction left unmatched. Germline lookup yields CDR1 SGHTA and CDR2 FQGTGA. CDR3 sequence (DNA): TGTGCCAGCAGCCAACAGGGGGCCGGAGTCAATGAGCAGTTCTTC. It is translated as CASSQQGAGVNEQFF.

The chain is built from TRBV19 and TRBJ2-1; 11 positions match TRBD1. Germline lookup yields CDR1 LNHDA and CDR2 SQIVND (reference sequence). Trimming took 3 bases from V and 4 from J; bases not matched to a gene: 5. The length of the CDR3 is 16 residues. The CDR3 DNA is TGTGCCAGTAGTATCGAAGGGACAGGGGGTTACAATGAGCAGTTCTTC. It is translated as CASSIEGTGGYNEQFF.

The genes are TRBV28 and TRBJ1-2, with TRBD1 as a possible D gene (5 bases). V was trimmed by 8 bases and J by 8 bases, leaving 15 bases between them. Germline V gene sequence: CDR1 MDHEN, CDR2 SYDVKM. CDR3 size: 12 residues. CDR3 region: CASSRQIRGYTF. The CDR3 nucleotides read TGTGCCAGCTCACGACAGATACGAGGCTACACCTTC.

The chain couples TRBV19 to TRBJ1-1; D may be TRBD1 (6 bases). This CDR3 has 17 amino acids. V dropped 0 bases and J dropped 3 bases, with 17 bases sitting between them. Germline V gene sequence: CDR1 LNHDA, CDR2 SQIVND (reference sequence). CDR3 DNA: TGTGCCAGTAGTATAGAGGTCGGCAGGGGCTTCGACACTGAAGCTTTCTTT. Protein: CASSIEVGRGFDTEAFF.

The J gene is TRBJ2-1, the V gene TRBV25-1; 8 nucleotides match TRBD2. The V and J ends lost 1 base and 0 bases, in that order; junction bases with no gene match: 5. Germline V lookup: CDR1 MGHDK, CDR2 SYGVNS. The CDR3 runs to 17 residues. Here the CDR3 reads CASSEWGGRSSYNEQFF. CDR3 nucleotides: TGTGCCAGCAGTGAATGGGGCGGGAGGAGCTCCTACAATGAGCAGTTCTTC.